Listed below are T cell receptor beta chains from one sample, sequenced in a study of CD8 T cells in ankylosing spondylitis. TCRdb called the 5' RACE reads again in MiXCR, with one record for every CDR3 protein. Of under 250,000 distinct CDR3 sequences listed, more than 5.5% are singletons. The specimen was blood, either unsorted or a sorted T cell fraction (not recorded which). These receptors were obtained from a male donor with ankylosing spondylitis. CDR3s include the opening cysteine and the closing phenylalanine or tryptophan.

V gene: TRBV4-2
J gene: TRBJ2-7
CDR3 protein: CASSQGGRTYEQYF

V gene: TRBV5-1
J gene: TRBJ1-1
CDR3 protein: CASSLQPGRTEAFF

V gene: TRBV5-1
J gene: TRBJ2-1
CDR3 protein: CASSYINEQFF

V gene: TRBV5-6
J gene: TRBJ2-3
CDR3 protein: CASSLGPGAVTDTQYF

V gene: TRBV9
J gene: TRBJ1-1
CDR3 protein: CASRPGAGNTEAFF

V gene: TRBV10-3
J gene: TRBJ1-6
CDR3 protein: CAIRLGGGNSPLHF

V gene: TRBV28
J gene: TRBJ1-2
CDR3 protein: CASIPTGVDNYGYTF

V gene: TRBV7-9
J gene: TRBJ2-2
CDR3 protein: CASSLADTGTGELFF

V gene: TRBV20-1
J gene: TRBJ2-6
CDR3 protein: CSALTGTGSSGANVLTF

V gene: TRBV27
J gene: TRBJ2-5
CDR3 protein: CASSLSEGGETQYF

V gene: TRBV12-3/TRBV12-4
J gene: TRBJ2-1
CDR3 protein: CASSRSGVDEQFF

V gene: TRBV24-1
J gene: TRBJ1-5
CDR3 protein: CATETIGQPQHF

V gene: TRBV4-3
J gene: TRBJ1-4
CDR3 protein: CASSQGTGHSEKLFF

V gene: TRBV20-1
J gene: TRBJ2-1
CDR3 protein: CSAKGPGGDYNEQFF

V gene: TRBV7-9
J gene: TRBJ2-7
CDR3 protein: CASSPTSGRSYEQYF

V gene: TRBV7-9
J gene: TRBJ2-5
CDR3 protein: CASSLDLGAENQETQYF

V gene: TRBV4-3
J gene: TRBJ2-7
CDR3 protein: CASSQDPTPRYEQYF

V gene: TRBV20-1
J gene: TRBJ2-2
CDR3 protein: CSAPDRINTGELFF

V gene: TRBV7-8
J gene: TRBJ1-2
CDR3 protein: CASSLGRGQEGYTF

V gene: TRBV7-9
J gene: TRBJ2-7
CDR3 protein: CASSSPQGYEQYF

V gene: TRBV6-5
J gene: TRBJ2-7
CDR3 protein: CASRGRGLEQYF

V gene: TRBV12-3/TRBV12-4
J gene: TRBJ2-5
CDR3 protein: CASSFGVRETQYF

V gene: TRBV24-1
J gene: TRBJ2-7
CDR3 protein: CATSDSGAFYEQYF

V gene: TRBV7-8
J gene: TRBJ2-7
CDR3 protein: CASSFPSGGVYEQYF

V gene: TRBV20-1
J gene: TRBJ2-3
CDR3 protein: CSASEGPGSDADTQYF

V gene: TRBV4-3
J gene: TRBJ2-1
CDR3 protein: CASSQSVNNEQFF

V gene: TRBV5-1
J gene: TRBJ2-7
CDR3 protein: CASSVRTPSSYEQYF

V gene: TRBV27
J gene: TRBJ2-7
CDR3 protein: CASSSRQGGTYEQYF

V gene: TRBV4-3
J gene: TRBJ2-2
CDR3 protein: CASSQDTGTGELFF

V gene: TRBV6-2/TRBV6-3
J gene: TRBJ1-5
CDR3 protein: CASASGGFNQPQHF

V gene: TRBV21-1
J gene: TRBJ2-2
CDR3 protein: CASSKPGLATGELFF

V gene: TRBV4-3
J gene: TRBJ1-5
CDR3 protein: CASSQDSQGRNQPQHF

V gene: TRBV7-9
J gene: TRBJ2-1
CDR3 protein: CASSFPSGTGNGEQFF

V gene: TRBV2
J gene: TRBJ1-1
CDR3 protein: CASSEKLEGYGGTEAFF

V gene: TRBV19
J gene: TRBJ2-1
CDR3 protein: CASSMAGRNEQFF

V gene: TRBV2
J gene: TRBJ2-1
CDR3 protein: CASKGGLALDNEQFF

V gene: TRBV21-1
J gene: TRBJ2-1
CDR3 protein: CASSNGQGDEQFF

V gene: TRBV4-3
J gene: TRBJ1-4
CDR3 protein: CASSQGTGKNEKLFF

V gene: TRBV7-6
J gene: TRBJ2-2
CDR3 protein: CASRNYSGTTGELFF

V gene: TRBV7-9
J gene: TRBJ2-3
CDR3 protein: CASSVGVRPDTQYF

V gene: TRBV7-9
J gene: TRBJ2-7
CDR3 protein: CASSLEDYEQYF

V gene: TRBV6-1
J gene: TRBJ1-5
CDR3 protein: CASLRGGSNQPQHF

V gene: TRBV13
J gene: TRBJ2-1
CDR3 protein: CASSFEGRAGEQFF

V gene: TRBV9
J gene: TRBJ2-7
CDR3 protein: CASSVGQAGEQYF

V gene: TRBV7-6
J gene: TRBJ1-2
CDR3 protein: CASSLEAAGGGGYGYTF

V gene: TRBV11-2
J gene: TRBJ2-5
CDR3 protein: CASSLYIYETQYF

V gene: TRBV7-9
J gene: TRBJ1-1
CDR3 protein: CASSLWVDTEAFF

V gene: TRBV20-1
J gene: TRBJ2-1
CDR3 protein: CSARERDRGLNEQFF

V gene: TRBV9
J gene: TRBJ1-2
CDR3 protein: CASNSGTGSLLSYGYTF

V gene: TRBV4-2
J gene: TRBJ2-5
CDR3 protein: CASSQLDRGERETQYF